This passage covers 26 T cell receptor beta chains from one sample sequenced in a study of blood T cells in healthy people across ages. Sample-barcoded 5' priming and a J-beta primer mix drove a second PCR of 7 to 11 cycles. TCRdb independently ran MiXCR on the 5' RACE reads; one entry per CDR3 protein. The sample lists around 650,000 distinct CDR3 sequences, approximately 30% occurring once. Material: blood. The receptors stem from a woman of 80 years or more in good health.

This clonotype was found once. This sequence joins TRBV20-1 and TRBJ1-2, with a tentative D call TRBD1 (6 bases). V lost 2 bases to trimming and J lost 8 bases, with 12 bases between them. This CDR3 is built from 12 residues. Germline values: CDR1 DFQATT, CDR2 SNEGSKA (reference sequence). The CDR3 spells CSARKQGGGYTF. The DNA of the CDR3 is TGCAGTGCTAGAAAACAGGGTGGCGGCTACACCTTC.

There are many counts of this clonotype. V usage is TRBV29-1 and J usage is TRBJ2-3; D remains ambiguous. V dropped 4 bases and J dropped 6 bases, with 11 bases sitting between them. The germline V gene has CDR1 SQVTM and CDR2 ANQGSEA. The CDR3 covers 12 residues. For the CDR3, the DNA is TGCAGCGTTGCGGTGGCCGCGGATACGCAGTATTTT. Translated: CSVAVAADTQYF.

Ten or more counts support this clonotype. V and J are TRBV6-5 and TRBJ1-6; the D is unclear. The CDR3 has 16 residues. V dropped 6 bases and J dropped 7 bases, with 19 bases sitting between them. CDR1 and CDR2 from the germline V gene are MNHEY and SVGAGI. The CDR3 coding sequence is TGTGCCAGCAGACGCGTCACAGATGCTGGGAATTCACCCCTCCACTTT. It specifies CASRRVTDAGNSPLHF.

The table lists this clonotype with many counts. This chain uses TRBV7-2 with TRBJ2-3; D is perhaps TRBD2 (5 bases). The V gene lost 5 bases and the J gene lost 2 bases, with 11 bases spanning the gap. This CDR3 has 14 amino acids. Germline lookup yields CDR1 SGHTA and CDR2 FQGNSA. CDR3: CASSQDYYTDTQYF. In DNA form, the CDR3 reads TGTGCCAGCAGCCAAGACTACTACACAGATACGCAGTATTTT.

This clonotype was counted a few times. A junction boundary mismatches the germline segment, possibly from a read error. V gene TRBV3-1 combines with J gene TRBJ2-1, with D unresolved. CDR1 LGHDT and CDR2 YNNKEL come from the germline V gene (reference sequence). CDR3 size: 16 residues. This chain's CDR3 is CASSQEGRLSYNGQFF. The CDR3 nucleotides are TGTGCCAGCAGCCAAGAAGGCAGGCTCTCCTACAATGGGCAGTTCTTC.

This clonotype was seen at least ten times. The chain combines TRBV5-5 with TRBJ2-5; no reliable D call. CDR3 size: 15 residues. Trimming removed 1 base from V and 2 bases from J, with 12 bases in between. Germline assignment: CDR1 SGHKS and CDR2 YYEKEE (reference sequence). CDR3 sequence reads: CASSLWGAGQETQYF. The CDR3 DNA is TGTGCCAGCAGCTTGTGGGGTGCCGGACAAGAGACCCAGTACTTC.

Details on this clonotype: A single base separates this from a much larger clone, so it may be a read error. The chain links TRBV18 to TRBJ2-4, with TRBD1 matching over 7 bases. Trimming took 3 bases from V and 13 from J; bases not matched to a gene: 12. Per the germline V gene, CDR1 is KGHSH and CDR2 is LQKENI. The CDR3 consists of 14 residues. DNA of the CDR3: TGTGCCAGCTCACCGACAGGGTCCCCCTACAAGCAGTACTTC. This gives the protein CASSPTGSPYKQYF.

This clonotype came up many times. V gene TRBV12-3 or TRBV12-4 combines with J gene TRBJ1-1; 8 nucleotides match TRBD1. The ends lost 7 bases at V and 4 bases at J; junction bases unmatched: 5. The CDR3 runs 13 residues. Here the CDR3 reads CASTITGGTEAFF. In DNA, the CDR3 is TGTGCCAGCACTATAACAGGGGGCACTGAAGCTTTCTTT.

This clonotype was recorded a few times. The chain recombines TRBV15 with TRBJ1-5; possible D gene TRBD1, 5 bases. CDR3 length: 15 amino acids. Germline V gene lookup returns CDR1 LNHNV and CDR2 YYDKDF (reference sequence). Deletions cut 0 bases from V and 7 bases from J, with 13 bases between. As DNA, the CDR3 is TGTGCCACCAGCAGAGATCCGGGGGTGGAGCAGCCCCAGCATTTT. It codes for CATSRDPGVEQPQHF. The full variable domain, in which reference TRBV15 and TRBJ1-5 provide the parts outside the CDR3, is DAMVIQNPRYQVTQFGKPVTLSCSQTLNHNVMYWYQQKSSQAPKLLFHYYDKDFNNEADTPDNFQSRRPNTSFCFLDIRSPGLGDTAMYLCATSRDPGVEQPQHFGDGTRLSIL.

This clonotype showed up many times. The CDR3 nucleotides are TGTGCCAGCAGCCCCCGAGGGGACAGGGTCACAGATACGCAGTATTTT. Protein product: CASSPRGDRVTDTQYF. The V and J genes are TRBV9 and TRBJ2-3, with 9 bases lining up with TRBD1. Germline V gene sequence: CDR1 SGDLS, CDR2 YYNGEE. The V segment lost 4 bases and the J segment 2 bases; nucleotides outside the gene matches: 8. The CDR3 runs 16 residues.

This clonotype was seen at least ten times. V gene TRBV6-2 or TRBV6-3 combines with J gene TRBJ2-7, with 7 bases matching TRBD1. Unmatched junction bases numbered 16, after V lost 8 bases and J lost 0 bases. CDR3 length: 17 amino acids. Germline V CDR1 and CDR2: MNHEY, SVGEGT. The CDR3 DNA reads TGTGCCAGCGGTTCCTTCTTTACAGGGGCGTTCTCCTACGAGCAGTACTTC. Translated, it gives CASGSFFTGAFSYEQYF.

V is TRBV7-9 and J is TRBJ2-4; 7 nucleotides match TRBD1. Near its end, the DNA agrees better with TRBJ2-7, so the J call may be wrong. Per germline, CDR1 SEHNR and CDR2 FQNEAQ (reference sequence). The CDR3 length is 14 residues. As DNA, the CDR3 is TGTGCCAGCAGCTCGGGACAGCGGATCTACGAGCAGTACTTC. Amino acid sequence: CASSSGQRIYEQYF.

This clonotype came up many times. The V call is TRBV7-2, the J call TRBJ2-7, with 11 bases fitting TRBD2. The CDR3 totals 16 residues. Germline V lookup: CDR1 SGHTA, CDR2 FQGNSA. With 4 bases clipped from V and 5 bases from J, the junction kept 10 bases outside the gene matches. The CDR3 protein is CASSYSASGGPNEQYF. The CDR3 nucleotides read TGTGCCAGCAGCTATTCAGCTAGCGGGGGGCCCAACGAGCAGTACTTC.

Ten or more counts support this clonotype. V and J are TRBV6-6 and TRBJ2-7, with D perhaps being TRBD1 or TRBD2 (5 bases each). This CDR3 comprises 13 residues. Germline CDR1 MNHNY, CDR2 SVGAGI (reference sequence). V lost 10 bases to trimming and J lost 2 bases, with 15 bases between them. CDR3 in DNA: TGTGCCACCCAAACCCCGGGGCCCTACGAGCAGTACTTC. It yields the protein CATQTPGPYEQYF.

Comment on this clonotype: A read error may be the cause here, since a much bigger clone is one base away. V usage is TRBV9 and J usage is TRBJ2-1; 13 nucleotides agree with TRBD2. The J call is uncertain, as TRBJ2-7 better fits the DNA end. Germline CDR1 is SGDLS and CDR2 is YYNGEE. This CDR3 has 14 amino acids. CDR3 in DNA: TGTGCCAGCAGCCCGACTAGCGGGGGGAATGAGCAGTACTTC. Translation gives CASSPTSGGNEQYF.

This clonotype has ten or more counts. The chain joins TRBV14 to TRBJ2-5; D is undetermined. V dropped 0 bases and J dropped 0 bases, with 11 bases sitting between them. Germline V gene data show CDR1 as SGHDN and CDR2 as FVKESK. The CDR3 covers 16 residues. CDR3 residues: CASSQERSIYQETQYF. CDR3 coding DNA: TGTGCCAGCAGCCAAGAAAGAAGCATATACCAAGAGACCCAGTACTTC.

This clonotype was counted at least ten times. The J gene is TRBJ1-2, the V gene TRBV11-2, with D possibly TRBD1 on 5 matching bases. The CDR3 covers 14 residues. Germline assignment: CDR1 SGHAT and CDR2 FQNNGV. The V end lost 5 bases, the J end lost 2 bases, and 12 bases lay between the germline ends. CDR3 nucleotide sequence: TGTGCCAGCAGCCCCTTGGGGCCGAACTATGGCTACACCTTC. Encoded protein: CASSPLGPNYGYTF.

This clonotype was detected only a few times. This chain links TRBV4-2 with TRBJ1-1, with D perhaps TRBD1 (6 bases). The CDR3 has 13 amino acids. In germline, CDR1 is LGHNA, CDR2 YNFKEQ. Trimming left V 4 bases short and J 4 bases short, with 10 bases between. CDR3 in DNA: TGTGCCAGCAGCCGAGGGGGATTCACTGAAGCTTTCTTT. Translating it yields CASSRGGFTEAFF.

This clonotype has more than one count but fewer than ten. One base away lies a much larger clone, so this may be a sequencing read error. V and J are TRBV5-1 and TRBJ2-5; a weak D match, TRBD1 (6 bases). This CDR3 has 15 residues. Germline CDR1 SGHRS, CDR2 YFSETQ. The DNA of the CDR3 is TGCGCCAGCAATACGGGCAGGGGAATCCAAGAGGCCCAGTACTTC. Encoded protein: CASNTGRGIQEAQYF.

This clonotype showed up many times. A read error may be the cause here, since a much bigger clone is one base away. The rearrangement links TRBV29-1 to TRBJ2-1; D might be TRBD1 or TRBD2, each matching 6 bases. The J call may be faulty, since TRBJ2-7 better matches the DNA end. Germline CDR1 and CDR2: SQVTM and ANQGSEA. This CDR3 comprises 13 residues. Here the CDR3 reads CSVETGGYNEQYF. DNA of the CDR3: TGCAGCGTTGAGACCGGGGGCTACAATGAGCAGTACTTC.

This clonotype was seen repeatedly, ten times or more. The rearrangement uses TRBV20-1 and TRBJ2-3, with 11 bases lining up with TRBD2. Germline-derived CDR1 and CDR2 are DFQATT and SNEGSKA (reference sequence). V was clipped by 4 bases and J by 4 bases; unmatched bases: 4. The CDR3 runs 14 residues. The CDR3 reads CSAILAGGPDTQYF. The DNA of the CDR3 is TGCAGTGCTATCCTAGCGGGGGGACCAGATACGCAGTATTTT.

As regards this clonotype: This sequence may be a read error, since a much larger clone differs from it by one base. This rearrangement joins TRBV7-3 to TRBJ2-3; tentatively, D is TRBD2 (5 bases). This CDR3 comprises 14 residues. CDR1 is SGHTA, CDR2 FQGTGA, per germline. In DNA form, the CDR3 reads TGTGCCGGCAGCTTATGGGGTTCGGGGGATACGCAGTATTTT. It specifies CAGSLWGSGDTQYF.

This clonotype was seen repeatedly, ten times or more. The chain joins TRBV5-1 to TRBJ1-2; a weak D match, TRBD1 (5 bases). The CDR3 is made up of 13 amino acids. CDR1 and CDR2 from the germline V gene are SGHRS and YFSETQ. Trimming left V 7 bases short and J 8 bases short, with 18 bases between. For the CDR3, the DNA is TGCGCCAGCTCTTGGACAAGAGCTATCGGCTACACCTTC. It is translated as CASSWTRAIGYTF. Full variable domain (missing parts from reference TRBV5-1 and TRBJ1-2): KAGVTQTPRYLIKTRGQQVTLSCSPISGHRSVSWYQQTPGQGLQFLFEYFSETQRNKGNFPGRFSGRQFSNSRSEMNVSTLELGDSALYLCASSWTRAIGYTFGSGTRLTVV.

This clonotype was recorded many times. The chain has TRBV10-3 and TRBJ2-5; the D call may be TRBD1 or TRBD2 (5 bases each). CDR3 length: 16 residues. Trimming took off 2 bases at V and 1 base at J, with 14 bases between the two ends. The V gene's germline CDR1 is ENHRY and CDR2 SYGVKD. The CDR3 sequence: CAISEARGPAQETQYF. As DNA, the CDR3 is TGTGCCATCAGTGAGGCCCGGGGCCCGGCCCAAGAGACCCAGTACTTC.

The J gene is TRBJ1-1, the V gene TRBV7-9; possibly TRBD1 for D (5 bases). The V gene's germline CDR1 is SEHNR and CDR2 FQNEAQ (reference sequence). V gave up 5 bases and J gave up 3 bases, with 13 bases separating them. The CDR3 runs to 14 residues. The CDR3 nucleotides read TGTGCCAGCAGCCCCAGCCAGGGTCACACTGAAGCTTTCTTT. It codes for CASSPSQGHTEAFF.

As concerns this clonotype: This may be a read error: a much more frequent sequence differs by one nucleotide. The V gene is TRBV5-5, the J gene TRBJ2-5; 9 bases match TRBD2. V lost 4 bases, J lost 2 bases, and 9 bases stayed unmatched. CDR1 SGHKS and CDR2 YYEKEE come from the germline V gene (reference sequence). The CDR3 spans 16 residues. The CDR3 bases are TGTGCCAGCAGCAACTGGCATAGCGGGGGACAAGAGACCCAGTACTTC. Protein: CASSNWHSGGQETQYF.